The 19 T cell receptor beta chains in this list originate from one sample, sequenced in a study of response to subunit inactivated influenza vaccine. TCRdb recomputed calls from the RT-PCR reads with MiXCR, one row per CDR3 protein. The data show some 800,000 distinct CDR3 sequences, around 20% seen once. Source: PBMCs from blood, taken roughly 5 days after vaccination. The receptors here all came from a man in his fifties who received an inactivated influenza vaccine.

This sequence joins TRBV20-1 and TRBJ2-1, with 9 bases fitting TRBD1. CDR1 DFQATT and CDR2 SNEGSKA come from the germline V gene (reference sequence). Trimming cost V 6 bases and J 7 bases; bases outside gene matches: 13. This CDR3 spans 15 amino acids. In DNA form, the CDR3 reads TGCAGTGCCGGGCCCCGGACAGGGGTTTCGAATGAGCAGTTCTTC. It yields the protein CSAGPRTGVSNEQFF.

This clonotype was counted a few times. This chain connects TRBV19 to TRBJ2-1; 10 positions match TRBD1. Per the germline V gene, CDR1 is LNHDA and CDR2 is SQIVND (reference sequence). The CDR3 contains 15 residues. With V trimmed by 4 bases and J by 7 bases, 7 bases remained unmatched. The CDR3 is CASSTPGTGENEQFF. The CDR3 region has the DNA TGTGCCAGTAGTACCCCCGGGACAGGGGAGAATGAGCAGTTCTTC. The full variable domain, completed using reference TRBV19 and TRBJ2-1, is DGGITQSPKYLFRKEGQNVTLSCEQNLNHDAMYWYRQDPGQGLRLIYYSQIVNDFQKGDIAEGYSVSREKKESFPLTVTSAQKNPTAFYLCASSTPGTGENEQFFGPGTRLTVL.

This clonotype was seen only a few times. The genes are TRBV6-1 and TRBJ1-2; D is possibly TRBD1 (5 bases). The CDR3 is made up of 14 amino acids. V was pared by 6 bases and J by 6 bases, with 17 bases between. Germline CDR1 MNHNS, CDR2 SASEGT. CDR3 loop: CASRPGTVLDGYTF. CDR3 bases: TGTGCCAGCAGGCCAGGGACCGTCTTAGATGGCTACACCTTC.

This clonotype was seen only a few times. The chain combines TRBV7-2 with TRBJ1-2; D remains ambiguous. V lost 0 bases and J lost 6, with 5 bases in between. CDR1 is SGHTA, CDR2 FQGNSA, per germline. The CDR3 spans 12 residues. In nucleotides, the CDR3 is TGTGCCAGCAGCTTAGCCGGTCATGGCTACACCTTC. This codes for CASSLAGHGYTF.

This chain links TRBV28 with TRBJ2-1, with TRBD2 as a possible D gene (6 bases). Germline CDR1 reads MDHEN; CDR2 reads SYDVKM. The V end was cut by 3 bases, the J end by 12 bases, with 30 bases between. This CDR3 contains 18 residues. The CDR3 here is CASSFRGSRRPAMVGQFF. CDR3 sequence (DNA): TGTGCCAGCAGTTTCCGGGGGAGTAGACGACCGGCAATGGTAGGGCAGTTCTTC.

This clonotype was counted between two and nine times. The chain recombines TRBV6-2 or TRBV6-3 with TRBJ2-5, with D possibly TRBD2 on 5 matching bases. Per germline, CDR1 MNHEY and CDR2 SVGEGT. The CDR3 extends over 16 amino acids. V shed 3 bases and J shed 8 bases, with 22 bases lying between them. CDR3 loop: CASSYGRVTAEGTQYF. DNA of the CDR3: TGTGCCAGCAGTTATGGGCGGGTAACCGCAGAAGGAACCCAGTACTTC.

This clonotype has only one observation. This rearrangement joins TRBV7-2 to TRBJ2-2; perhaps D is TRBD1 or TRBD2 (6 bases each). Germline V CDR1 and CDR2: SGHTA, FQGNSA. The CDR3 loop spans 15 amino acids. Trimming pared 3 bases from V and 3 bases from J, leaving 11 bases between. The CDR3 DNA reads TGTGCCAGCAGCTTCGGGGGCAGCCACACCGGGGAGCTGTTTTTT. Protein product: CASSFGGSHTGELFF.

This clonotype was counted only a few times. For the CDR3, the DNA is TGTGCCAGCAGTTACGCACTAGCGGGGACAGATACGCAGTATTTT. Amino acid sequence: CASSYALAGTDTQYF. The V and J genes are TRBV6-5 and TRBJ2-3, with TRBD2 identical over 10 bases. The CDR3 length is 15 residues. Germline CDR1 is MNHEY and CDR2 is SVGAGI. J was trimmed by 3 bases and V by 2 bases; bases with no gene match: 2.

This clonotype was detected only a few times. The chain uses TRBV5-1 and TRBJ1-1, with D possibly matching TRBD1 (5 bases). CDR3 length: 15 amino acids. Trimming cost V 0 bases and J 1 base, with 10 bases left between them. The germline V gene encodes CDR1 SGHRS and CDR2 YFSETQ. The CDR3 sequence: CASSLVAGQNTEAFF. The CDR3 DNA sequence: TGCGCCAGCAGCTTGGTGGCAGGGCAGAACACTGAAGCTTTCTTT.

V and J are TRBV21-1 and TRBJ2-7; the D segment call TRBD1 is taken from the table without a DNA check. TRBV21-1 is shown as a pseudogene. This CDR3 region has 16 residues. CDR3 protein: CASSKVAGAPWYEQYF. CDR3 DNA sequence: TGTGCCAGCAGCAAAGTAGCGGGGGCCCCCTGGTACGAGCAGTACTTC.

The sample holds a few counts of this clonotype. The chain couples TRBV28 to TRBJ2-5, with D possibly TRBD1 on 5 matching bases. Germline CDR1 is MDHEN and CDR2 is SYDVKM. Trimming stripped 8 bases from V and 4 bases from J, with 17 bases between. The CDR3 spans 14 residues. This chain's CDR3 is CASGAQGSTETQYF. CDR3 DNA: TGTGCCAGCGGTGCCCAGGGCTCGACAGAGACCCAGTACTTC.

A word on this clonotype: It may be a read error: a sequence one base away is much more abundant. V usage is TRBV10-3 and J usage is TRBJ2-5; perhaps D is TRBD1 or TRBD2 (6 bases each). Trimming pared 6 bases from V and 1 base from J, leaving 12 bases between. The CDR3 sequence is 14 residues long. Per germline, CDR1 ENHRY and CDR2 SYGVKD. The CDR3 loop is CAISAGQSQETQYF. The CDR3 nucleotides read TGTGCCATCAGCGCGGGACAAAGCCAAGAGACCCAGTACTTC.

In DNA, the CDR3 is TGCGCCAGCAGCTGGCCCGGGACAGGGGCGAGCGGGAGATATAATGAGCAGTTCTTC. Encoded protein: CASSWPGTGASGRYNEQFF. The genes are TRBV5-1 and TRBJ2-1; 10 positions agree with TRBD1. Per germline, CDR1 SGHRS and CDR2 YFSETQ. Trimming at V came to 3 bases and at J to 7 bases, leaving 19 bases not matched to a gene. The length of the CDR3 is 19 residues. Filled out from reference TRBV5-1 and TRBJ2-1, the complete variable domain reads KAGVTQTPRYLIKTRGQQVTLSCSPISGHRSVSWYQQTPGQGLQFLFEYFSETQRNKGNFPGRFSGRQFSNSRSEMNVSTLELGDSALYLCASSWPGTGASGRYNEQFFGPGTRLTVL.

This clonotype was observed a handful of times. The rearrangement links TRBV25-1 to TRBJ1-1; D gene unclear. The CDR3 loop spans 14 amino acids. Germline V lookup: CDR1 MGHDK, CDR2 SYGVNS. V shed 2 bases and J shed 3 bases, with 10 bases lying between them. For the CDR3, the DNA is TGTGCCAGCAGTGAACCCGGACGGGACACTGAAGCTTTCTTT. Translating gives CASSEPGRDTEAFF.

This clonotype was counted a few times. The genes are TRBV6-2 or TRBV6-3 and TRBJ2-2; possibly TRBD2 for D (5 bases). Germline V gives CDR1 MNHEY, CDR2 SVGEGT. The V end lost 7 bases, the J end lost 0 bases, and 9 bases lay between the germline ends. The CDR3 has 14 amino acids. In DNA form, the CDR3 reads TGTGCCAGCAAAGTAGCGACGAACACCGGGGAGCTGTTTTTT. Residues: CASKVATNTGELFF.

This clonotype was detected a few times. The chain has TRBV4-1 and TRBJ1-2; no firm D call. The CDR3 is 17 residues long. With 4 bases removed from V and 0 bases from J, the gap between germline ends came to 18 bases. Per the germline V gene, CDR1 is MGHRA and CDR2 is YSYEKL. The CDR3 sequence is CASSPRGVGDANYGYTF. The CDR3 bases are TGCGCCAGCAGCCCAAGAGGCGTAGGCGATGCTAACTATGGCTACACCTTC.

This clonotype was observed a few times. CDR3 in DNA: TGTGCCATCAGTGAGTCCCACGGTGAGCAGTTCTTC. As protein: CAISESHGEQFF. V usage is TRBV10-3 and J usage is TRBJ2-1; D gene unclear. V was clipped by 0 bases and J by 9 bases, with 6 bases between them. CDR1 and CDR2 from the germline V gene are ENHRY and SYGVKD. The CDR3 covers 12 residues.

This sequence joins TRBV6-1 and TRBJ2-7; no reliable D call. Germline V gene data show CDR1 as MNHNS and CDR2 as SASEGT. V was cut by 6 bases and J by 6 bases, with 12 bases left in between. This CDR3 comprises 12 residues. CDR3 protein: CASRAHVGEQYF. The DNA of the CDR3 is TGTGCCAGCAGGGCCCACGTCGGCGAGCAGTACTTC.

This clonotype was detected a few times. CDR3 in DNA: TGTGCCACCAGTGAACCCGGGACTAGCGGGACGGATGAGCAGTTCTTC. This sequence encodes CATSEPGTSGTDEQFF. The V gene is TRBV24-1, the J gene TRBJ2-1; TRBD2 matches at 13 bases. The germline gives CDR1 KGHDR, CDR2 SFDVKD. The V and J ends lost 4 bases and 8 bases, in that order; junction bases with no gene match: 7. The CDR3 loop spans 16 amino acids.